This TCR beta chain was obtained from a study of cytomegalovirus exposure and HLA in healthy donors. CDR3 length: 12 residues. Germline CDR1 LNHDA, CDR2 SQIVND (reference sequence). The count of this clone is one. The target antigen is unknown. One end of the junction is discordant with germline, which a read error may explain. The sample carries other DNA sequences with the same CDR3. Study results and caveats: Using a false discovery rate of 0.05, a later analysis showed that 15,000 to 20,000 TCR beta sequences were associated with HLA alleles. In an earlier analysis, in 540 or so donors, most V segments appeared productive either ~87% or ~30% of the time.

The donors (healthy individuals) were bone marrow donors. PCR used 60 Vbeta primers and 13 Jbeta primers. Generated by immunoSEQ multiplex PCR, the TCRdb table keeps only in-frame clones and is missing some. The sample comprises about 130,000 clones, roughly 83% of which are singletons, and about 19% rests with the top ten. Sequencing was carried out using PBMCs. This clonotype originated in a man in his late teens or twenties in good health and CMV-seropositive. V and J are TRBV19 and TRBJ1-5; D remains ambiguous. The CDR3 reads CASSIGSQPQHF. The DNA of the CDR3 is TGTGCTAGTAGTATAGGTAGTCAGCCCCAGCATTTT.